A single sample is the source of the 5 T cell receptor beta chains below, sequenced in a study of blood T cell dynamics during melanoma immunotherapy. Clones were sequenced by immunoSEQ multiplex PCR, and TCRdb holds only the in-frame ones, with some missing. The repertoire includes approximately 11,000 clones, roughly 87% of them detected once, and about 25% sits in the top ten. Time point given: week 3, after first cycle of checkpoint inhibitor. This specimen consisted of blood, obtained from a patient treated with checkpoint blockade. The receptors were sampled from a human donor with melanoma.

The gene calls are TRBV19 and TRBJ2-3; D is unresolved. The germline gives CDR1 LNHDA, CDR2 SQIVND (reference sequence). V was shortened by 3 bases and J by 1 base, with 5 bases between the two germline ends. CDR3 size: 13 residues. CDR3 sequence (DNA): TGTGCCAGTAGTATCCCCGGCACAGATACGCAGTATTTT. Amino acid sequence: CASSIPGTDTQYF.

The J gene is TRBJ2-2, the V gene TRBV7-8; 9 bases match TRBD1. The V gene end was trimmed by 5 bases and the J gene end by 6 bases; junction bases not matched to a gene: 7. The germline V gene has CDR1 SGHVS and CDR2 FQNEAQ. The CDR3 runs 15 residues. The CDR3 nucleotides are TGTGCCAGCAGCCGACGGGACAGGGCCTCCGGGGAGCTGTTTTTT. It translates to CASSRRDRASGELFF. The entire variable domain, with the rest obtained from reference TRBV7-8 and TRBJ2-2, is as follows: GAGVSQSPRYKVAKRGQDVALRCDPISGHVSLFWYQQALGQGPEFLTYFQNEAQLDKSGLPSDRFFAERPEGSVSTLKIQRTQQEDSAVYLCASSRRDRASGELFFGEGSRLTVL.

The CDR3 region has the DNA TGTGCCAGCAGCCCCGAGAGCGGGGCCTACAATGAGCAGTTCTTC. It encodes CASSPESGAYNEQFF. This chain joins TRBV2 and TRBJ2-1, with 7 bases that match TRBD2. From germline, CDR1 is SNHLY and CDR2 FYNNEI. This CDR3 is built from 15 residues. Trimming cost V 6 bases and J 2 bases; bases outside gene matches: 7. Complete variable domain (other parts from reference TRBV2 and TRBJ2-1): EPEVTQTPSHQVTQMGQEVILRCVPISNHLYFYWYRQILGQKVEFLVSFYNNEISEKSEIFDDQFSVERPDGSNFTLKIRSTKLEDSAMYFCASSPESGAYNEQFFGPGTRLTVL.

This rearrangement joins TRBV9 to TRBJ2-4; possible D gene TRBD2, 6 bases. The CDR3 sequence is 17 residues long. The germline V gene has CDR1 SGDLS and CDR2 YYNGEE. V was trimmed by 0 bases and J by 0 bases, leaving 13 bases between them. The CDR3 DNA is TGTGCCAGCAGCGTAGGCCCTCGACTAGTAGCCAAAAACATTCAGTACTTC. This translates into CASSVGPRLVAKNIQYF.

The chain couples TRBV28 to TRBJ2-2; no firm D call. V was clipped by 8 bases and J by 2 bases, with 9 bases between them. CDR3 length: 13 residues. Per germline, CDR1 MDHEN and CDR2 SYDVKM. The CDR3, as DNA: TGTGCCAGCTCGCTAGTTAACACCGGGGAGCTGTTTTTT. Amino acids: CASSLVNTGELFF.